This T cell receptor beta chain was found in a study of early T cells in non-severe SARS-CoV-2 infection. Study in general: The chains were unpaired, and the sequenced material was bulk RNA from unsorted whole blood.

The germline V gene encodes CDR1 WSHSY and CDR2 SAAADI. This CDR3 is built from 12 residues. V shed 6 bases, J shed 7 bases, and the junction held 3 bases outside the gene matches. This clonotype was observed a few times. cDNA molecules, individually, were tagged with unique molecular identifiers. Via MiXCR, TCRdb re-called the 5' RACE reads, giving one row per CDR3 protein. Here the sample spans around 71,000 distinct CDR3 sequences, 10% being singletons. Sequenced here: whole blood, sampled at baseline. V and J are TRBV10-2 and TRBJ2-1; 7 bases fit TRBD2. This sequence was found in an adult who was a healthcare worker with PCR-confirmed SARS-CoV-2 infection or an uninfected control (not recorded which). CDR3 residues: CASRYSGNEQFF. As DNA, the CDR3 is TGCGCCAGCAGGTATAGCGGGAATGAGCAGTTCTTC.